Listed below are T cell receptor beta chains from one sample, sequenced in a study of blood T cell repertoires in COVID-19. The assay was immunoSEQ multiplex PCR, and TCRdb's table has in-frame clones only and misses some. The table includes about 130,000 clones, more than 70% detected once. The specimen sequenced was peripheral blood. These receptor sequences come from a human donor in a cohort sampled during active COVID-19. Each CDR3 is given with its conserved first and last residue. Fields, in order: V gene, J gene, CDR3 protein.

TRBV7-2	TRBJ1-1	CASSGDRGKAFF
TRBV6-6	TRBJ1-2	CASSGTKGGYTF
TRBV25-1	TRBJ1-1	CASSEMGTEAFF
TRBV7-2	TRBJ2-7	CASSSTGFHEQYF
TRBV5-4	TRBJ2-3	CASSGGGVGTDTQYF
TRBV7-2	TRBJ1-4	CASSPTAVGEKLFF
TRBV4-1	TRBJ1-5	CASSQTGGQPQHF
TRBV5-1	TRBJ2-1	CASSSGLAGVNEQFF
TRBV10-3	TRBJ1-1	CAIRQDDEAFF
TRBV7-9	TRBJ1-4	CASGQGGDEKLFF
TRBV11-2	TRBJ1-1	CASSVRELGTEAFF
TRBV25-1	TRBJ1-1	CASSEPHRGATEAFF
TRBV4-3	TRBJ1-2	CAPTANYGYTF
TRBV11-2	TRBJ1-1	CASSLTENTEAFF
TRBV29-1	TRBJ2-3	CSVERRTPGLVLHTQYF
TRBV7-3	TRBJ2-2	CASSSRDRGFTGELFF
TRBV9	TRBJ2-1	CASRRGQAYNEQFF
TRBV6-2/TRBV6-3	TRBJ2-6	CASSLTSGASGANVLTF
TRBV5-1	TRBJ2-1	CASRAGGASSYNEQFF
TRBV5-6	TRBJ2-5	CASSPRPNTGGRGQYF
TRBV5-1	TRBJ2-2	CASSLSAGEHTGELFF
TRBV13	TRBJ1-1	CASSLRQGDTEAFF
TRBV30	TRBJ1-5	CAWSLMGQPQHF
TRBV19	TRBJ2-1	CASSLLAGGLYNEQFF
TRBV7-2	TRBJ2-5	CASSLLDGKETQYF
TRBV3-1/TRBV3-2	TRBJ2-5	CASRTSPTSGSETQYF
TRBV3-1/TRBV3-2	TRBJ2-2	CASSQGLAGLGTGELFF
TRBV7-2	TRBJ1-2	CASSLGGSGQAYGYTF
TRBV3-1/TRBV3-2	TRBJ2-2	CASSQIAGTGELFF